This record looks at one T cell receptor (beta chain) sequence and its context. Its antigen remains undetermined. The sample holds no much larger clone one base away, and base qualities are not on file. V loses 4 bases, J loses 3 bases, and the germline ends lie 13 bases apart. The cysteine opens and the phenylalanine closes a CDR3 of 14 amino acids. Only the CDR3 region is kept as DNA, spanning 42 bases read in frame from base 1. CDR1 and CDR2, looked up from the germline V gene, are SGHRS and YFSETQ. The time point label, read with the paper, signifies: cycle 1 day 1 (C1D1), immediately before nivolumab initiation. Relapse after autologous stem cell transplantation had occurred in all trial patients, and cohorts A, B and C were distinguished by prior brentuximab vedotin exposure. A total of over 55 patients with relapsed/refractory classical Hodgkin lymphoma made up the trial cohort, and each patient's best overall response was complete response, partial response or progressive disease. In the multi-cohort phase II CheckMate 205 trial, trial patients received single-agent nivolumab. An independent review committee assessed best overall response using the 2007 International Working Group response criteria. Trial PBMCs were collected just before the start of nivolumab (C1D1) and during therapy at cycle 2 day 1 and cycle 4 day 1. After peripheral blood was drawn into 8 mL Vacutainer Cell Preparation Tubes, PBMCs were isolated by centrifugation and then cryopreserved.

The sample originates from a study of PD-1 blockade in classical Hodgkin lymphoma (dated by TCRdb to the early 2020s). Looking at the study overall: Nivolumab dosing was 3 mg/kg intravenously every 2 weeks, continuing until either disease progression or unacceptable toxicity. The study used TCR beta sequencing and CyTOF to define a peripheral blood immune signature of response to PD-1 blockade in classical Hodgkin lymphoma. Summary of the overall study and its limitations: Patients starting nivolumab less than 1 year after ASCT had lower diversity and were excluded from later analyses to avoid confounding by immune reconstitution. Only a single clinical trial cohort was studied, and what caused the repertoire differences, possibly disease activity or prior therapy, remained undefined. Newly diagnosed patients were reported to have lower baseline TCR diversity than healthy donors, and relapsed/refractory patients were reported to have lower baseline TCR diversity still. Trial patients achieving complete response had baseline diversity similar to newly diagnosed patients, whereas partial responders and progressors had significantly lower diversity. CD4+ but not CD8+ TCR diversity rose significantly by C4D1 (p=0.0027 vs p=0.16), most apparent in complete responders (p=0.02).

Genomic DNA was isolated using the Qiagen DNeasy kit from unsorted PBMCs as well as from negatively selected CD4+ and CD8+ fractions. Using primers that anneal to V and J segments, immunoSEQ multiplex PCR amplified the TCR beta CDR3 regions. Amplification bias was minimized using a synthetic immune receptor repertoire, and residual bias was removed computationally after sequencing. The original pipeline was this. Repertoire diversity was quantified as the Shannon entropy index using custom Python scripts. Unsorted, CD4+ and CD8+ repertoires were examined separately, except in combined analyses, for which CD4+ and CD8+ sequences were merged in silico. Clonal expansion was defined as at least a 2-fold frequency increase after treatment relative to C1D1, with a pseudocount of 0.5 for undetected baseline clones. Clones with 0 or 1 copy at C1D1 were defined as singleton clones, while clones with 2 or more copies were defined as non-singleton clones. Clones expanded in unsorted samples were labelled as CD4+, CD8+ or unknown by matching protein sequences in sorted samples from the same patient. Wilcoxon tests on paired samples were used to test diversity changes from C1D1 to C4D1. As stored in TCRdb, this immuneACCESS dataset retains in-frame rearrangements with V and J assigned. A fraction of the clones does not appear; measured against another copy, unresolved V genes explain less than half of the discrepancy, and the remainder lacks a known reason. The V and J calls and clone size come from that table; D and trimming were worked out from the DNA. For this sample there are approximately 60,000 clones; about 91% appear just once. The ten largest clones add up to 9.5% to 15% of the sample.

The TCR sequence derives from a human donor with classical Hodgkin lymphoma. The source material was peripheral blood mononuclear cells (PBMCs), sampled at baseline. The rearranged segments are TRBV5-1 and TRBJ1-1; tentative D gene TRBD1, with 6 bases matching. The CDR3 region: CASSQTGADTEAFF. The DNA reads TGCGCCAGCAGCCAGACGGGGGCGGACACTGAAGCTTTCTTT.